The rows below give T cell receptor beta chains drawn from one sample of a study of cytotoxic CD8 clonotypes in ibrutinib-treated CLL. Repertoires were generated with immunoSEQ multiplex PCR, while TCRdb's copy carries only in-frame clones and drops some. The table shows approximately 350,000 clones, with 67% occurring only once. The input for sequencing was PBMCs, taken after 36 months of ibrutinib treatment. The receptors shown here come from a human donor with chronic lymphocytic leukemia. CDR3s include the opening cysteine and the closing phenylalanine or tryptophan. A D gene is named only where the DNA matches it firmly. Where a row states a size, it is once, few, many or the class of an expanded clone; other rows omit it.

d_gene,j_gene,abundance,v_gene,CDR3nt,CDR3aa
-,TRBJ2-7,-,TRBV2,TGTGCCAGCAGTGAAGCGGCCTCGGAATACGAGCAGTACTTC,CASSEAASEYEQYF
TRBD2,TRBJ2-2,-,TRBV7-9,TGTGCCAGCAGCTTTTGGCTAGCGGGAGGAGGGAACACCGGGGAGCTGTTTTTT,CASSFWLAGGGNTGELFF
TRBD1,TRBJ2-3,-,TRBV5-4,TGTGCCAGCAGCTTGGAACCGGGACAGGGATTAACAGATACGCAGTATTTT,CASSLEPGQGLTDTQYF
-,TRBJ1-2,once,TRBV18,TGTGCCAGCTCACTAGACAGATCTAACTATGGCTACACCTTC,CASSLDRSNYGYTF
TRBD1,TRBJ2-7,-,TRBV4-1,TGCGCCAGCAGCCAAACTCAGGGGGCAGGGTACGAGCAGTACTTC,CASSQTQGAGYEQYF
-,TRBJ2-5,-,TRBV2,TGTGCCAGCAGTACGCTAGCAACGGAGACCCAGTACTTC,CASSTLATETQYF
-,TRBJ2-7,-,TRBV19,TGTGCCAACCGAGCCTACGAGCAGTACTTC,CANRAYEQYF
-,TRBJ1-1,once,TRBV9,TGTGCCAGCAGCCCCCGCCCAGGAGGTGAAGCTTTCTTT,CASSPRPGGEAFF
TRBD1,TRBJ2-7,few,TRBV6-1,TGTGCCAGCAGTGAAAACAGGGGTCCCGAGCAGTACTTC,CASSENRGPEQYF
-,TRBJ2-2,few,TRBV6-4,TGTGCCAGCAGTGTTGCGCTGAACACCGGGGAGCTGTTTTTT,CASSVALNTGELFF
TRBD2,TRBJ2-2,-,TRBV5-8,TGTGCCAGCAGCTTGGATGGGCTAGCGGGGGGCAACACCGGGGAGCTGTTTTTT,CASSLDGLAGGNTGELFF
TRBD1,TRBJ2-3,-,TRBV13,TGTGCCAGCAGCTTAGGGGGACAGGGCACAGATACGCAGTATTTT,CASSLGGQGTDTQYF
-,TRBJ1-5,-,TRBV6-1,TGTGCCAGCACCCGAGGAGCCGGGAGCAATCAGCCCCAGCATTTT,CASTRGAGSNQPQHF
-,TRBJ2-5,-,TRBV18,TGTGCCAGCTCACCACTGGGTACCAACCAAGAGACCCAGTACTTC,CASSPLGTNQETQYF
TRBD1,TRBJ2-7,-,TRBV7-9,TGTGCCAGCAGCGCCACAGGGGGCCGGCAGTACTTC,CASSATGGRQYF
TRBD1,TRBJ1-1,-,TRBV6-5,TGTGCCAGCAGTCGAGGGACAGGAATTGAAGCTTTCTTT,CASSRGTGIEAFF
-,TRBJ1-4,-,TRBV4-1,TGCGCCAGCAGCCATCGACAGGTAGCAACTAATGAAAAACTGTTTTTT,CASSHRQVATNEKLFF
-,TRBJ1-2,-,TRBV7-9,TGTGCCAGCAGCCAACCGTCGAGGACAGTAAACTATGGCTACACCTTC,CASSQPSRTVNYGYTF